Reported below is one T cell receptor beta chain. The target antigen is unknown. The sample comes from a study of blood T cells in healthy people across ages. Each donor gave approximately 9.1 milliliters of peripheral blood. Researchers isolated at least 6 million PBMCs per sample. Study conclusions and caveats: Per million T cells, TCR beta diversity dropped about linearly as age rose.

Germline V gene sequence: CDR1 DFQATT, CDR2 SNEGSKA (reference sequence). The CDR3 length is 13 residues. Trimming took 2 bases from V and 11 from J, leaving 17 bases between them. The second PCR ran roughly 6 to 11 cycles with a sample-barcoded 5' primer and J-beta primers. The template-switch adaptor was a 5' adaptor with 12 random nucleotides. It tagged each cDNA molecule. TCRdb reanalysed the 5' RACE reads using MiXCR and keeps one entry per CDR3 protein. Of hundreds of thousands of distinct CDR3 sequences listed, 55% to 70% are singletons. This chain links TRBV20-1 with TRBJ2-3; D may be TRBD2 (6 bases). The TCR was taken from a man aged 25 to 40 in good health. The sequenced material came from blood. CDR3 coding DNA: TGCAGTGCTAGAACCGGGACTCCAAATGAGCAGTATTTT. Protein: CSARTGTPNEQYF.